This TCR beta chain was observed in a study of CD8 T cells in Susac syndrome. In contrast to the negatively isolated CD8+ and CD4+ T cells, TEMRA cells were FACS-enriched. Germline CDR1 reads SGDLS; CDR2 reads YYNGEE. V shed 3 bases and J shed 6 bases, with 15 bases lying between them. The CDR3 spans 14 residues. Random hexamers primed reverse transcription of about 0.5 to 1 ug RNA. TCRdb reprocessed the immunoSEQ multiplex PCR reads with MiXCR, giving one entry per CDR3 protein. The sample includes about 100,000 distinct CDR3 sequences, 90% to 95% seen only once; the top ten take around 0.31%. Sample: CD8+ T cells from PBMCs. V gene TRBV9 combines with J gene TRBJ1-1; TRBD1 is a possible D gene (6 bases). The receptor was isolated from a human donor in good health. CDR3 nucleotide sequence: TGTGCCAGCAGCGCAGGGGCCACAGGCCCTGAAGCTTTCTTT. Its translation: CASSAGATGPEAFF.